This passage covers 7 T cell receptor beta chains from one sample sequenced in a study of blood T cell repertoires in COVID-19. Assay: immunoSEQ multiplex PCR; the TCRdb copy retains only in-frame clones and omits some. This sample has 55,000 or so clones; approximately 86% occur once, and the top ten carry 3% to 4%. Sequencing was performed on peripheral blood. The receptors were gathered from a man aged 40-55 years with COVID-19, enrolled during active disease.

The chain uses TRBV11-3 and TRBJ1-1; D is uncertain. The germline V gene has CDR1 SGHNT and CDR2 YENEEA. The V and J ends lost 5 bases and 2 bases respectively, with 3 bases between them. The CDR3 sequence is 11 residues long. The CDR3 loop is CASSRNTEAFF. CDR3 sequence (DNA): TGTGCCAGCAGCCGTAACACTGAAGCTTTCTTT.

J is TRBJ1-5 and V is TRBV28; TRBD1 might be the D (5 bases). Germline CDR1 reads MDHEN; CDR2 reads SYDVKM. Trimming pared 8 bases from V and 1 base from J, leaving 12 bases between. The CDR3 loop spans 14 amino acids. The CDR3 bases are TGTGCCAGCCAGGGTAGTATCAGCAATCAGCCCCAGCATTTT. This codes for CASQGSISNQPQHF.

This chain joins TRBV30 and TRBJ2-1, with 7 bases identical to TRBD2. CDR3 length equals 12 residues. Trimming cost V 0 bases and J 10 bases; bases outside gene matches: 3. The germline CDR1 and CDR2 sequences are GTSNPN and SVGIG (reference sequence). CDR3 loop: CAWSVQAGEQFF. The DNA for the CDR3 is TGTGCCTGGAGTGTACAAGCGGGAGAGCAGTTCTTC.

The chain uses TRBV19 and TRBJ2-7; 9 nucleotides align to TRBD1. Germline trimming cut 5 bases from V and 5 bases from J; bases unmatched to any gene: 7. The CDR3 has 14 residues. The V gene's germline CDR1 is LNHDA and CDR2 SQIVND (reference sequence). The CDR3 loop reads CASSAGTGFHEQYF. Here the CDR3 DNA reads TGTGCCAGTAGTGCCGGGACAGGGTTCCACGAGCAGTACTTC.

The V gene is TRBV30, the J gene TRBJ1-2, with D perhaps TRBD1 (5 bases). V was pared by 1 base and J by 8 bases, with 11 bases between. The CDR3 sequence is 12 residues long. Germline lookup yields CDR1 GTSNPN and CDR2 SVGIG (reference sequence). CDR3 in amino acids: CAWSAPGGGYTF. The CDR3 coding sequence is TGTGCCTGGAGTGCCCCCGGGGGGGGCTACACCTTC.

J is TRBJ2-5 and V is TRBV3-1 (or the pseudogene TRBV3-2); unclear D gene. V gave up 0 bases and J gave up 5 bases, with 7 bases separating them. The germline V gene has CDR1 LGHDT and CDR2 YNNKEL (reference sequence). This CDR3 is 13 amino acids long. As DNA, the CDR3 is TGTGCCAGCAGCCAAGACTCCCTGGAGACCCAGTACTTC. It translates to CASSQDSLETQYF.

CDR3 loop: CTSRRIRRTEAFF. Written as DNA, the CDR3 is TGCACCAGCAGACGTATTAGGAGGACTGAAGCTTTCTTT. The gene calls are TRBV1 and TRBJ1-1. TRBV1 is annotated as a pseudogene. The CDR3 runs to 13 residues.